The 31 T cell receptor beta chains below were found in one sample sequenced in a study of T cells in Graves' hyperthyroidism and ophthalmopathy. There were TCR beta CDR3 regions amplified from RNA transcripts. During a first-round RT-PCR of the TCR CDR3, the HTBI primer set was used. TCRdb reprocessed the multiplex PCR reads with MiXCR, giving one entry per CDR3 protein. The sample lists just over 550,000 distinct CDR3 sequences, more than 45% occurring once. Sequencing used peripheral blood or thyroid tissue (not recorded which). All receptors come from a woman aged 18-30 years with Graves' hyperthyroidism.

This clonotype was seen repeatedly, ten times or more. This chain joins TRBV25-1 and TRBJ1-5; no clear D gene. The V end was cut by 4 bases, the J end by 7 bases, with 14 bases between. CDR1 MGHDK and CDR2 SYGVNS come from the germline V gene. The length of the CDR3 is 14 residues. Here the CDR3 reads CASSGGRLNQPQHF. The CDR3, as DNA: TGTGCCAGCAGTGGAGGGCGGCTGAACCAGCCCCAGCATTTT.

In its sample, this clonotype was seen a few times. The chain uses TRBV7-9 and TRBJ2-7; unclear D gene. The V gene's germline CDR1 is SEHNR and CDR2 FQNEAQ (reference sequence). This CDR3 is 16 amino acids long. V lost 2 bases to trimming and J lost 7 bases, with 21 bases between them. The CDR3 DNA reads TGTGCCAGCAGCTTAAGGAAAGGACGGATCGGCGAAGAGCAGTACTTC. This codes for CASSLRKGRIGEEQYF.

The table lists this clonotype with many counts. The genes are TRBV2 and TRBJ1-4, with D unclear. V lost 2 bases, J lost 6 bases, and 7 bases lay in between. The CDR3 is 13 amino acids. CDR1 is SNHLY, CDR2 FYNNEI, per germline. The CDR3 here is CASSETGYEKLFF. DNA of the CDR3: TGTGCCAGCAGTGAAACTGGGTATGAAAAACTGTTTTTT.

This chain uses TRBV7-2 with TRBJ2-7, with D tentatively TRBD2 (5 bases). Deletions cut 2 bases from V and 5 bases from J, with 13 bases between. CDR3 size: 14 residues. Germline V gives CDR1 SGHTA, CDR2 FQGNSA. As DNA, the CDR3 is TGTGCCAGCAGCTTAATGTTGGGTAGCGACGAGCAGTACTTC. Translating gives CASSLMLGSDEQYF.

The chain recombines TRBV2 with TRBJ2-7; possible D gene TRBD1, 6 bases. The CDR3 totals 16 residues. From germline, CDR1 is SNHLY and CDR2 FYNNEI. V gave up 1 base and J gave up 3 bases, with 16 bases separating them. CDR3 residues: CASSEVRGQGIYEQYF. CDR3 coding DNA: TGTGCCAGCAGTGAAGTGAGGGGACAAGGGATCTACGAGCAGTACTTC.

Note on this clonotype: The germline gene is not matched at one end of the junction; a read error may be the cause. V gene TRBV7-6 combines with J gene TRBJ1-1; D uncertain. The germline CDR1 and CDR2 sequences are SGHVS and FNYEAQ. The CDR3 contains 12 residues. This chain's CDR3 is CASSQEATEAFF. The CDR3 DNA follows: TGCGCCAGCAGCCAAGAGGCAACTGAAGCTTTCTTT.

Ten or more counts support this clonotype. The gene calls are TRBV20-1 and TRBJ1-1; 9 bases fit TRBD1. CDR1 DFQATT and CDR2 SNEGSKA come from the germline V gene (reference sequence). With 5 bases clipped from V and 5 bases from J, the junction kept 6 bases outside the gene matches. The CDR3 runs 13 residues. This chain's CDR3 is CSAGQGRVTEAFF. The CDR3 DNA reads as TGCAGTGCTGGACAGGGGCGGGTGACTGAAGCTTTCTTT.

There are a few counts of this clonotype. The rearrangement joins TRBV5-1 to TRBJ2-6, with a possible D match to TRBD1 (5 bases). There are 18 residues in the CDR3. In germline, CDR1 is SGHRS, CDR2 YFSETQ. Trimming took off 0 bases at V and 0 bases at J, with 13 bases between the two ends. CDR3 bases: TGCGCCAGCAGCTTGGAAGTGCCAGGGCACTCTGGGGCCAACGTCCTGACTTTC. Its translation is CASSLEVPGHSGANVLTF.

This clonotype has ten or more counts. V gene TRBV29-1 combines with J gene TRBJ2-5; 7 bases are a match to TRBD2. The CDR3 has 14 amino acids. Germline V gene data show CDR1 as SQVTM and CDR2 as ANQGSEA. Trimming cost V 1 base and J 1 base; bases outside gene matches: 3. DNA of the CDR3: TGCAGCGTTGAAGGCGGGAGAATCCAAGAGACCCAGTACTTC. Translated: CSVEGGRIQETQYF.

The chain is built from TRBV2 and TRBJ1-2; the match to TRBD1 covers 8 bases. V lost 7 bases to trimming and J lost 8 bases; unmatched junction nucleotides: 3. CDR1 SNHLY and CDR2 FYNNEI come from the germline V gene. This CDR3 is built from 11 residues. The CDR3 bases are TGTGCCAGCAAAGGACAGGGAGGCTACACCTTC. Translation: CASKGQGGYTF. Filled out from reference TRBV2 and TRBJ1-2, the complete variable domain reads EPEVTQTPSHQVTQMGQEVILRCVPISNHLYFYWYRQILGQKVEFLVSFYNNEISEKSEIFDDQFSVERPDGSNFTLKIRSTKLEDSAMYFCASKGQGGYTFGSGTRLTVV.

This clonotype was counted between two and nine times. The V call is TRBV12-3 or TRBV12-4, the J call TRBJ1-4, with 11 bases fitting TRBD1. Unmatched junction bases numbered 0, after V lost 3 bases and J lost 3 bases. This CDR3 comprises 15 residues. The CDR3 here is CASSLGQGANEKLFF. The DNA of the CDR3 is TGTGCCAGCAGTTTGGGACAGGGGGCTAATGAAAAACTGTTTTTT.

This clonotype has more than one count but fewer than ten. This is likely a read error, given that the CDR3 carries no conserved phenylalanine or tryptophan at its end. The DNA is left out, because the CDR3 cannot be placed on it with certainty; the CDR3 is given as TCRdb lists it. CDR3 amino acids: CASSEQGVY. The chain carries TRBV2 and TRBJ1-4; whether TRBD1, the table's D call, matches the DNA was not checked. Germline V gives CDR1 SNHLY, CDR2 FYNNEI. The CDR3 spans 9 residues, counting both ends.

The CDR3 region is CASSIFGGAPSLGELFF. Here the CDR3 DNA reads TGTGCCAGTAGTATCTTTGGTGGCGCACCCTCTCTCGGGGAGCTGTTTTTT. This rearrangement joins TRBV19 to TRBJ2-2, with unresolved D. The V end lost 3 bases, the J end lost 7 bases, and 21 bases lay between the germline ends. The CDR3 is 17 amino acids. Germline V gene lookup returns CDR1 LNHDA and CDR2 SQIVND (reference sequence).

V and J are TRBV7-9 and TRBJ2-2, with 14 positions matching TRBD2. The V gene end was trimmed by 5 bases and the J gene end by 5 bases; junction bases not matched to a gene: 4. The CDR3 totals 16 residues. Per the germline V gene, CDR1 is SEHNR and CDR2 is FQNEAQ (reference sequence). DNA of the CDR3: TGTGCCAGCAGCGTGGGGACTAGCGGGAGTACCGGGGAGCTGTTTTTT. It translates to CASSVGTSGSTGELFF.

As to this clonotype: This sequence may be a read error, since a much larger clone differs from it by one base. The V call is TRBV10-3, the J call TRBJ1-5; no definite D call. The V end was cut by 11 bases, the J end by 1 base, with 18 bases between. The CDR3 extends over 15 amino acids. Germline CDR1 reads ENHRY; CDR2 reads SYGVKD. The CDR3 nucleotides are TGTGCCGGCAGTGATTGGTTGGAAAGCAATCAGCCCCAGCATTTT. It encodes CAGSDWLESNQPQHF.

The chain uses TRBV7-4 and TRBJ2-7; 7 positions match TRBD2. Germline loops: CDR1 SGHVT, CDR2 SQSDAQ. The CDR3 covers 14 residues. The V gene end was trimmed by 4 bases and the J gene end by 1 base; junction bases not matched to a gene: 4. The CDR3 is CASSWTSRSYEQYF. The DNA for the CDR3 is TGTGCCAGCAGCTGGACTAGTAGGTCCTACGAGCAGTACTTC.

The DNA for the CDR3 is TGTGCCAGCAGCCCGAGGACTCCCTCCTATGATGGCTACACCTTC. Translated, it gives CASSPRTPSYDGYTF. This chain joins TRBV7-3 and TRBJ1-2; D uncertain. The V end was cut by 5 bases, the J end by 6 bases, with 19 bases between. Germline loops: CDR1 SGHTA, CDR2 FQGTGA. The CDR3 extends over 15 amino acids.

V gene TRBV9 combines with J gene TRBJ2-7, with D tentatively TRBD2 (6 bases). CDR3 length: 15 residues. Trimming took off 4 bases at V and 4 bases at J, with 18 bases between the two ends. Germline V CDR1 and CDR2: SGDLS, YYNGEE. The CDR3 protein is CASSLGRTANYEQYF. The CDR3 nucleotides are TGTGCCAGCAGCCTCGGGAGAACGGCGAATTACGAGCAGTACTTC.

This clonotype was seen at least ten times. The chain uses TRBV20-1 and TRBJ1-6; perhaps TRBD1 as D (5 bases). Trimming cost V 3 bases and J 7 bases, with 10 bases left between them. Germline lookup yields CDR1 DFQATT and CDR2 SNEGSKA (reference sequence). The CDR3 contains 13 residues. The CDR3 is CSASREGNSPLHF. CDR3 nucleotide sequence: TGCAGTGCTAGCAGGGAAGGCAATTCACCCCTCCACTTT.

The chain employs TRBV7-2 and TRBJ2-7, with 7 bases aligning to TRBD1. CDR1 SGHTA and CDR2 FQGNSA come from the germline V gene. V trimming: 4 bases; J trimming: 8 bases; junction bases outside the gene matches: 17. The CDR3 length is 16 residues. Written as DNA, the CDR3 is TGTGCCAGCAGCTCCTTTTCGGGACAGCCACCTACGCAGCAGTACTTC. Residues: CASSSFSGQPPTQQYF.

This clonotype was seen ten or more times. The rearrangement links TRBV7-9 to TRBJ1-1; D remains ambiguous. CDR1 and CDR2 from the germline V gene are SEHNR and FQNEAQ (reference sequence). The CDR3 length is 14 residues. V lost 5 bases and J lost 2, with 12 bases in between. In nucleotides, the CDR3 is TGTGCCAGCAGCCAAGTTGGCCGTAACACTGAAGCTTTCTTT. It is translated as CASSQVGRNTEAFF.

The V gene is TRBV2, the J gene TRBJ1-5; no clear D gene. CDR3 length: 13 amino acids. CDR1 SNHLY and CDR2 FYNNEI come from the germline V gene. Trimming cost V 4 bases and J 6 bases, with 10 bases left between them. DNA for the CDR3: TGTGCCAGCAGTGTGAGGGCCCGTCAGCCCCAGCATTTT. It is translated as CASSVRARQPQHF.

This clonotype was found many times. The chain combines TRBV7-8 with TRBJ1-3; the D is unclear. The CDR3 runs to 15 residues. V dropped 1 base and J dropped 4 bases, with 11 bases sitting between them. CDR1 is SGHVS and CDR2 is FQNEAQ in the germline V gene. The CDR3 DNA is TGTGCCAGCAGCTTAGATCGAGACGAAGGAAACACCATATATTTT. Protein product: CASSLDRDEGNTIYF.

As concerns this clonotype: A read error may explain this, as a much larger clone is one base away. The chain links TRBV29-1 to TRBJ1-2; D remains unclear. Trimming stripped 6 bases from V and 6 bases from J, with 14 bases between. This CDR3 comprises 12 residues. Germline V gives CDR1 SQVTM, CDR2 ANQGSEA. CDR3 nucleotides: TGCAGCGTCGGCGAAGAGGGCAATGGCTACACCTTC. Its translation: CSVGEEGNGYTF.

The CDR3 spells CSTPGTGLSYEQYF. The CDR3 region has the DNA TGCAGCACCCCCGGGACAGGGTTATCCTACGAGCAGTACTTC. The chain links TRBV29-1 to TRBJ2-7; 9 bases align to TRBD1. After removal of 8 bases from V and 1 base from J, the junction contained 9 bases not matched to a gene. This CDR3 comprises 14 residues. Germline CDR1 reads SQVTM; CDR2 reads ANQGSEA.

V gene TRBV19 combines with J gene TRBJ1-1; tentatively, D is TRBD1 (5 bases). Looked up from germline, CDR1 is LNHDA and CDR2 is SQIVND (reference sequence). The CDR3 length is 13 residues. The V gene lost 7 bases and the J gene lost 4 bases, with 13 bases spanning the gap. The DNA of the CDR3 is TGTGCCAGTATCAATGGGGGTTCCACTGAAGCTTTCTTT. This gives the protein CASINGGSTEAFF.

The chain employs TRBV29-1 and TRBJ1-2; unclear D gene. Deletions cut 7 bases from V and 3 bases from J, with 3 bases between. This CDR3 is built from 9 residues. Germline V lookup: CDR1 SQVTM, CDR2 ANQGSEA. Here the CDR3 reads CSGHYGYTF. The CDR3 bases are TGCAGCGGTCACTATGGCTACACCTTC.

CDR3 bases: TGTGCCAGCTTGGACAGGACGGGCACTGAAGCTTTCTTT. It translates to CASLDRTGTEAFF. The genes are TRBV19 and TRBJ1-1, with TRBD1 identical over 7 bases. The germline V gene has CDR1 LNHDA and CDR2 SQIVND (reference sequence). CDR3 length equals 13 residues. The V segment lost 9 bases and the J segment 4 bases; nucleotides outside the gene matches: 8.

The gene calls are TRBV7-2 and TRBJ2-6, with D uncertain. Germline assignment: CDR1 SGHTA and CDR2 FQGNSA. The V end was cut by 4 bases, the J end by 4 bases, with 8 bases between. The CDR3 length is 14 residues. The CDR3 reads CASSSKLGANVLTF. The CDR3 DNA is TGTGCCAGCAGCTCCAAGCTGGGGGCCAACGTCCTGACTTTC.

Note on this clonotype: The CDR3 end shows no conserved phenylalanine or tryptophan, and so a read error is likely. The DNA is left out, because the CDR3 cannot be placed on it with certainty; the CDR3 is given as TCRdb lists it. V is TRBV15 and J is TRBJ2-6. The CDR3 contains 10 residues when both ends are counted. Germline V gives CDR1 LNHNV, CDR2 YYDKDF (reference sequence). The chain's CDR3 is CATSRPHRTS.

On this clonotype: Just one base apart from a much larger clone, this may be a read error. V gene TRBV15 combines with J gene TRBJ2-7, with 8 positions matching TRBD2. The germline V gene encodes CDR1 LNHNV and CDR2 YYDKDF (reference sequence). The CDR3 contains 16 residues. In nucleotides, the CDR3 is TGTGCCACCAGCAGAGGCCATAGCGGGAAACCCTACGAGCAGTGCTTC. Translating gives CATSRGHSGKPYEQCF.